Listed below are T cell receptor beta chains from one sample, sequenced in a study of cytomegalovirus exposure and HLA in healthy donors. TCRdb keeps only in-frame clones here, not all; method: immunoSEQ multiplex PCR. Here the sample spans some 130,000 clones, approximately 60% being singletons. Specimen: PBMCs. Receptor source: a human donor in good health. Each CDR3 is given with its conserved first and last residue. Fields, in order: clone size, J gene, V gene, D gene, CDR3 DNA, CDR3 protein. D genes are given only for firm matches. The size field is filled for only some rows; it gives once, few, many or a size class.

clone size: .; J gene: TRBJ2-7; V gene: TRBV28; D gene: .; CDR3 DNA: TGTGCCACCATTCGACCGGGTCTGTGGTACGAGCAGTACTTC; CDR3 protein: CATIRPGLWYEQYF
clone size: .; J gene: TRBJ2-3; V gene: TRBV5-1; D gene: TRBD2; CDR3 DNA: TGCGCCAGCAGCTTGGAACCTAGCGGGAGCACAGATACGCAGTATTTT; CDR3 protein: CASSLEPSGSTDTQYF
clone size: once; J gene: TRBJ2-7; V gene: TRBV7-9; D gene: .; CDR3 DNA: TGTGCCAGCAACGAGGGTTCCTACGAGCAGTACTTC; CDR3 protein: CASNEGSYEQYF
clone size: .; J gene: TRBJ2-1; V gene: TRBV29-1; D gene: .; CDR3 DNA: TGCAGCTTGACTCTCACCTACAATGAGCAGTTCTTC; CDR3 protein: CSLTLTYNEQFF
clone size: .; J gene: TRBJ1-5; V gene: TRBV4-3; D gene: .; CDR3 DNA: TGCGCCAGCAGCCAAGACAGGTTTAGCAATCAGCCCCAGCATTTT; CDR3 protein: CASSQDRFSNQPQHF
clone size: .; J gene: TRBJ1-4; V gene: TRBV28; D gene: TRBD1; CDR3 DNA: TGTGCCAGTAACACCCCCCGGACAGGCCTTAATGAAAAACTGTTTTTT; CDR3 protein: CASNTPRTGLNEKLFF
clone size: .; J gene: TRBJ2-1; V gene: TRBV5-1; D gene: .; CDR3 DNA: TGCGCCAGCAGAAGGGGGACGTCCTACAATGAGCAGTTCTTC; CDR3 protein: CASRRGTSYNEQFF
clone size: .; J gene: TRBJ2-7; V gene: TRBV18; D gene: TRBD1; CDR3 DNA: TGTGCCAGCTCACCTAACCCGGGACAGGTCTACGAGCAGTACTTC; CDR3 protein: CASSPNPGQVYEQYF
clone size: .; J gene: TRBJ1-2; V gene: TRBV29-1; D gene: .; CDR3 DNA: TGCAGCGTTGAGACCGGAGACTCCTATGGCTACACCTTC; CDR3 protein: CSVETGDSYGYTF
clone size: .; J gene: TRBJ2-7; V gene: TRBV28; D gene: .; CDR3 DNA: TGTGCCAGCAGTTTCGGGTTAGGTTCCTACGAGCAGTACTTC; CDR3 protein: CASSFGLGSYEQYF
clone size: .; J gene: TRBJ2-3; V gene: TRBV9; D gene: .; CDR3 DNA: TGTGCCAGCAGCGTAGGGGGTTGGGGCTTCACAGATACGCAGTATTTT; CDR3 protein: CASSVGGWGFTDTQYF
clone size: .; J gene: TRBJ2-1; V gene: TRBV11-1; D gene: TRBD2; CDR3 DNA: TGTGCCAGCAGCTTAGCGGCGGGAGGGGGTTACAATGAGCAGTTCTTC; CDR3 protein: CASSLAAGGGYNEQFF
clone size: .; J gene: TRBJ2-1; V gene: TRBV11-2; D gene: TRBD2; CDR3 DNA: TGTGCCAGCAGCCCCCTAGCGGGAGGTACTCACAATGAGCAGTTCTTC; CDR3 protein: CASSPLAGGTHNEQFF
clone size: .; J gene: TRBJ1-1; V gene: TRBV29-1; D gene: TRBD1; CDR3 DNA: TGCAGCGTTTGTTGGACAGGGGGCGTTATGGAAGCTTTCTTT; CDR3 protein: CSVCWTGGVMEAFF
clone size: few; J gene: TRBJ1-5; V gene: TRBV28; D gene: .; CDR3 DNA: TGTGCCAGCAGTTTGGGGCAGGCTAGCAATCAGCCCCAGCATTTT; CDR3 protein: CASSLGQASNQPQHF
clone size: once; J gene: TRBJ2-5; V gene: TRBV19; D gene: TRBD2; CDR3 DNA: TGTGCCAGTAGTATCGGCCTAGCGGGTATCCAAGAGACCCAGTACTTC; CDR3 protein: CASSIGLAGIQETQYF
clone size: .; J gene: TRBJ2-1; V gene: TRBV9; D gene: TRBD2; CDR3 DNA: TGTGCCAGCAGCGAGGGGACTAGCGGGAGACAATCCTACAATGAGCAGTTCTTC; CDR3 protein: CASSEGTSGRQSYNEQFF
clone size: .; J gene: TRBJ2-5; V gene: TRBV5-4; D gene: .; CDR3 DNA: TGTGCCAGCAGCCAACAAGAGACCCAGTACTTC; CDR3 protein: CASSQQETQYF
clone size: .; J gene: TRBJ2-7; V gene: TRBV7-7; D gene: .; CDR3 DNA: TGTGCCAGCAGCTTAACCGGGAGAGACGAGCAGTACTTC; CDR3 protein: CASSLTGRDEQYF
clone size: few; J gene: TRBJ2-5; V gene: TRBV15; D gene: .; CDR3 DNA: TGTGCCACCAGCAGTGGCCGGGTCTACCTTGAAGAGACCCAGTACTTC; CDR3 protein: CATSSGRVYLEETQYF
clone size: .; J gene: TRBJ1-1; V gene: TRBV4-1; D gene: .; CDR3 DNA: TGCGCCAGCAGCCAGGCCAGGGTCACAGGCACTGAAGCTTTCTTT; CDR3 protein: CASSQARVTGTEAFF
clone size: few; J gene: TRBJ2-1; V gene: TRBV7-2; D gene: .; CDR3 DNA: TGTGCCAGCAGCCCAACGACAGGTACGTGGGAGGGAACCTACAATGAGCAGTTCTTC; CDR3 protein: CASSPTTGTWEGTYNEQFF
clone size: .; J gene: TRBJ1-1; V gene: TRBV6-6; D gene: .; CDR3 DNA: TGTGCCAGCAGCCAACGACGGGGGGGACGGAACACTGAAGCTTTCTTT; CDR3 protein: CASSQRRGGRNTEAFF
clone size: .; J gene: TRBJ2-5; V gene: TRBV6-1; D gene: .; CDR3 DNA: TGTGCCAGCAGTGAGACTTACATGGAGACCCAGTACTTC; CDR3 protein: CASSETYMETQYF
clone size: .; J gene: TRBJ2-1; V gene: TRBV4-2; D gene: TRBD2; CDR3 DNA: TGTGCCAGCAGCCAACTACGAGCGGGAGGGCAGAATGAGCAGTTCTTC; CDR3 protein: CASSQLRAGGQNEQFF
clone size: .; J gene: TRBJ2-2; V gene: TRBV7-9; D gene: .; CDR3 DNA: TGTGCCAGCAGCCCCAACGGGGGCGGGGAGCTGTTTTTT; CDR3 protein: CASSPNGGGELFF
clone size: .; J gene: TRBJ2-7; V gene: TRBV2; D gene: .; CDR3 DNA: TGTGCCAGCAGTGCCCAGGGAACCGACGAGCAGTACTTC; CDR3 protein: CASSAQGTDEQYF
clone size: .; J gene: TRBJ2-7; V gene: TRBV5-6; D gene: TRBD1; CDR3 DNA: TGTGCCAGCAGCCTTGGGGGACAGGGGGCGGGCGAGCAGTACTTC; CDR3 protein: CASSLGGQGAGEQYF
clone size: few; J gene: TRBJ2-1; V gene: TRBV15; D gene: .; CDR3 DNA: TGTGCCACCAGCATAGTAGCTGGCTCCTACAATGAGCAGTTCTTC; CDR3 protein: CATSIVAGSYNEQFF
clone size: few; J gene: TRBJ2-7; V gene: TRBV14; D gene: .; CDR3 DNA: TGTGCCAGCAGCCAAGGTACAGAGATCCTATACGAGCAGTACTTC; CDR3 protein: CASSQGTEILYEQYF
clone size: .; J gene: TRBJ2-7; V gene: TRBV7-9; D gene: TRBD1; CDR3 DNA: TGTGCCAGCAGCCCAGACAGGGTTCCCGACGAGCAGTACTTC; CDR3 protein: CASSPDRVPDEQYF
clone size: few; J gene: TRBJ2-2; V gene: TRBV18; D gene: TRBD1; CDR3 DNA: TGTGCCAGCTCAGGGACAGGGACCCTTCGAAACACCGGGGAGCTGTTTTTT; CDR3 protein: CASSGTGTLRNTGELFF
clone size: few; J gene: TRBJ1-5; V gene: TRBV7-2; D gene: .; CDR3 DNA: TGTGCCAGCAGCGCCGGGCAGCGGAATCAGCCCCAGCATTTT; CDR3 protein: CASSAGQRNQPQHF
clone size: once; J gene: TRBJ1-6; V gene: TRBV5-1; D gene: .; CDR3 DNA: TGCGCCAGCAGCTTGGATGCGGTATGGCTTGGATCACCCCTCCACTTT; CDR3 protein: CASSLDAVWLGSPLHF
clone size: .; J gene: TRBJ2-1; V gene: TRBV27; D gene: .; CDR3 DNA: TGTGCCAGCAGTTTAGGTACAGTCCTTGGGTCCTACAATGAGCAGTTCTTC; CDR3 protein: CASSLGTVLGSYNEQFF
clone size: .; J gene: TRBJ1-1; V gene: TRBV6-5; D gene: TRBD1; CDR3 DNA: TGTGCCACCAGACAGGGGGCTGAAGCTTTCTTT; CDR3 protein: CATRQGAEAFF
clone size: .; J gene: TRBJ2-6; V gene: TRBV11-2; D gene: .; CDR3 DNA: TGTGCCAGCAGCTTCCCGCGGGGTGCCGGGGCCAACGTCCTGACTTTC; CDR3 protein: CASSFPRGAGANVLTF
clone size: once; J gene: TRBJ1-1; V gene: TRBV2; D gene: TRBD1; CDR3 DNA: TGTGCCAGCAGTTCCCAGGGGGCCACTGAAGCTTTCTTT; CDR3 protein: CASSSQGATEAFF
clone size: .; J gene: TRBJ2-7; V gene: TRBV5-4; D gene: .; CDR3 DNA: TGTGCCAGCAGCACCACAGGTTACGAGCAGTACTTC; CDR3 protein: CASSTTGYEQYF
clone size: once; J gene: TRBJ2-7; V gene: TRBV7-8; D gene: TRBD1; CDR3 DNA: TGTGCCAGCAGCTTAGGGGGACAGCTGGGCGAGCAGTACTTC; CDR3 protein: CASSLGGQLGEQYF
clone size: .; J gene: TRBJ1-4; V gene: TRBV18; D gene: .; CDR3 DNA: TGTGCCAGCTCACCTGGTGTAGGGGCTTGGGAAAAACTGTTTTTT; CDR3 protein: CASSPGVGAWEKLFF
clone size: .; J gene: TRBJ1-5; V gene: TRBV27; D gene: TRBD1; CDR3 DNA: TGTGCCAGCAGTTCCAGGGGGAGCAATCAGCCCCAGCATTTT; CDR3 protein: CASSSRGSNQPQHF
clone size: .; J gene: TRBJ1-2; V gene: TRBV7-2; D gene: .; CDR3 DNA: TGTGCCAGCAGCTTAGCGAGAGCGTCCTATGGCTACACCTTC; CDR3 protein: CASSLARASYGYTF
clone size: few; J gene: TRBJ1-2; V gene: TRBV11-2; D gene: .; CDR3 DNA: TGTGCCAGCAGCTTAGGTACGGGGAACTATGGCTACACCTTC; CDR3 protein: CASSLGTGNYGYTF
clone size: .; J gene: TRBJ1-4; V gene: TRBV5-1; D gene: .; CDR3 DNA: TGCGCCAGCAGCTCAAACAGGGCGGATGAAAAACTGTTTTTT; CDR3 protein: CASSSNRADEKLFF
clone size: few; J gene: TRBJ1-1; V gene: TRBV27; D gene: .; CDR3 DNA: TGTGCCAGCGGGTCGGGAAGTGTGGGAAACACTGAAGCTTTCTTT; CDR3 protein: CASGSGSVGNTEAFF
clone size: few; J gene: TRBJ2-5; V gene: TRBV25-1; D gene: .; CDR3 DNA: TGTGCCAGCAGTGCGGGGGAGCAGTACTTC; CDR3 protein: CASSAGEQYF
clone size: .; J gene: TRBJ2-1; V gene: TRBV7-3; D gene: TRBD1; CDR3 DNA: TGTGCCAGCAGCTCGAGGACAGGCAGGAGCTCCTACAATGAGCAGTTCTTC; CDR3 protein: CASSSRTGRSSYNEQFF
clone size: .; J gene: TRBJ1-5; V gene: TRBV18; D gene: .; CDR3 DNA: TGTGCCAGCTCACCGACTCAATTAGACGAGCGCAATCAGCCCCAGCATTTT; CDR3 protein: CASSPTQLDERNQPQHF
clone size: once; J gene: TRBJ2-7; V gene: TRBV9; D gene: .; CDR3 DNA: TGTGCCAGCAGCGTAGGCTCAGGATCATACGAGCAGTACTTC; CDR3 protein: CASSVGSGSYEQYF
clone size: .; J gene: TRBJ2-7; V gene: TRBV9; D gene: .; CDR3 DNA: TGTGCCAGCAGCGCCCGGACAGGGCCGGGGGGTTACGAGCAGTACTTC; CDR3 protein: CASSARTGPGGYEQYF
clone size: once; J gene: TRBJ2-5; V gene: TRBV4-3; D gene: TRBD1; CDR3 DNA: TGCGCCAGCAGCCGCGGTACAGGGGGAGAGACCCAGTACTTC; CDR3 protein: CASSRGTGGETQYF
clone size: .; J gene: TRBJ2-2; V gene: TRBV15; D gene: TRBD2; CDR3 DNA: TGTGCCACCAGCAGTAACAAACTAGCGAACGTGGGGGAGCTGTTTTTT; CDR3 protein: CATSSNKLANVGELFF
clone size: .; J gene: TRBJ1-5; V gene: TRBV19; D gene: TRBD1; CDR3 DNA: TGTGCCAGTAGTACAGGGGGCCGGAATCAGCCCCAGCATTTT; CDR3 protein: CASSTGGRNQPQHF
clone size: .; J gene: TRBJ2-7; V gene: TRBV5-6; D gene: .; CDR3 DNA: TGTGCCAGCAGCTTGACAGCTACCTACGAGCAGTACTTC; CDR3 protein: CASSLTATYEQYF